These T cell receptor beta chains were read from a single sample in a study of T cells in Graves' hyperthyroidism and ophthalmopathy. TCRdb called the multiplex PCR reads again in MiXCR, with one record for every CDR3 protein. The sample consists of 500,000 to 800,000 distinct CDR3 sequences, approximately 42% of them appearing once. Sequenced material: peripheral blood or thyroid tissue (not recorded which). These receptors were obtained from an adult man with Graves' disease, either hyperthyroidism or ophthalmopathy (not recorded which). Each CDR3 is given with its conserved first and last residue. The order of the fields is V gene, J gene, D gene, clone size, CDR3 protein, CDR3 DNA. The D gene is left open where the match is weak. Clone size, where shown, is once, few, many, or a class for clones that have expanded.

v_gene: TRBV29-1; j_gene: TRBJ2-2; d_gene: .; abundance: many; CDR3aa: CSVYSANTGELFF; CDR3nt: TGCAGCGTTTATTCTGCGAACACCGGGGAGCTGTTTTTT
v_gene: TRBV19; j_gene: TRBJ1-1; d_gene: .; abundance: .; CDR3aa: CAGSIWQSEAFF; CDR3nt: TGTGCCGGTAGTATTTGGCAGAGTGAAGCTTTCTTT
v_gene: TRBV20-1; j_gene: TRBJ2-5; d_gene: TRBD1; abundance: many; CDR3aa: CSALRQGLRETQYF; CDR3nt: TGCAGTGCTCTCCGACAGGGTTTGCGAGAGACCCAGTACTTC
v_gene: TRBV6-5; j_gene: TRBJ1-2; d_gene: TRBD1; abundance: few; CDR3aa: CASRLRTGNYGYTF; CDR3nt: TGTGCCAGCAGACTGAGGACAGGGAACTATGGCTACACCTTC
v_gene: TRBV4-2; j_gene: TRBJ1-5; d_gene: TRBD1; abundance: .; CDR3aa: CASSQAGTGVRQPQHF; CDR3nt: TGTGCCAGCAGCCAAGCTGGGACAGGGGTTCGTCAGCCCCAGCATTTT
v_gene: TRBV14; j_gene: TRBJ1-1; d_gene: .; abundance: .; CDR3aa: CASSQVSRSMNTGAFF; CDR3nt: TGTGCCAGCAGCCAAGTCAGCCGCTCTATGAACACTGGAGCTTTCTTT
v_gene: TRBV4-1; j_gene: TRBJ1-1; d_gene: .; abundance: many; CDR3aa: CASSQTLLGTEAFF; CDR3nt: TGCGCCAGCAGCCAGACACTTCTGGGCACTGAAGCTTTCTTT
v_gene: TRBV7-9; j_gene: TRBJ1-4; d_gene: .; abundance: many; CDR3aa: CASSSWAQNEKLFF; CDR3nt: TGTGCCAGCAGCTCGTGGGCCCAAAATGAAAAACTGTTTTTT
v_gene: TRBV11-3; j_gene: TRBJ1-4; d_gene: TRBD1; abundance: .; CDR3aa: CASSFAAWQGDEKLFF; CDR3nt: TGTGCCAGCAGCTTCGCCGCTTGGCAGGGGGATGAAAAACTGTTTTTT
v_gene: TRBV29-1; j_gene: TRBJ1-1; d_gene: .; abundance: many; CDR3aa: CSVEGRGEGTEAFF; CDR3nt: TGCAGCGTTGAAGGGAGGGGGGAGGGCACTGAAGCTTTCTTT
v_gene: TRBV7-3; j_gene: TRBJ2-5; d_gene: TRBD1; abundance: .; CDR3aa: CASSIRQGAQDF; CDR3nt: TGTGCCAGCAGCATAAGACAGGGGGCGCAGGACTTC
v_gene: TRBV19; j_gene: TRBJ1-5; d_gene: .; abundance: .; CDR3aa: CASSIIPYQPQHF; CDR3nt: TGTGCCAGTAGTATTATCCCCTATCAGCCCCAGCATTTT
v_gene: TRBV2; j_gene: TRBJ1-4; d_gene: TRBD1; abundance: .; CDR3aa: CASSQQGARDEKLFF; CDR3nt: TGTGCCAGCAGTCAACAGGGGGCGAGAGACGAAAAACTGTTTTTT
v_gene: TRBV10-3; j_gene: TRBJ1-6; d_gene: .; abundance: few; CDR3aa: CAIRTTTGSSYNSPLHF; CDR3nt: TGTGCCATCAGGACAACCACAGGGAGCTCCTATAATTCACCCCTCCACTTT
v_gene: TRBV7-8; j_gene: TRBJ2-7; d_gene: .; abundance: many; CDR3aa: CASGLGTYEQYF; CDR3nt: TGTGCCAGCGGTCTCGGGACCTACGAGCAGTACTTC
v_gene: TRBV7-9; j_gene: TRBJ2-7; d_gene: TRBD2; abundance: .; CDR3aa: CASSPAGGREQYF; CDR3nt: TGTGCCAGCAGCCCAGCGGGGGGTCGAGAGCAGTACTTC
v_gene: TRBV29-1; j_gene: TRBJ1-2; d_gene: .; abundance: .; CDR3aa: CGVEGGYTF; CDR3nt: TGCGGCGTTGAGGGGGGCTACACCTTC
v_gene: TRBV20-1; j_gene: TRBJ1-2; d_gene: TRBD1; abundance: .; CDR3aa: CSAGTGATSYGYTF; CDR3nt: TGCAGTGCCGGGACAGGTGCGACCTCCTATGGCTACACCTTC
v_gene: TRBV5-1; j_gene: TRBJ2-7; d_gene: TRBD2; abundance: few; CDR3aa: CASSLGLGLAGEQYF; CDR3nt: TGCGCCAGCAGCTTGGGTTTAGGACTAGCTGGCGAGCAGTACTTC
v_gene: TRBV19; j_gene: TRBJ2-5; d_gene: TRBD1; abundance: once; CDR3aa: CASSILDRAQYF; CDR3nt: TGTGCCAGTAGTATATTGGACAGGGCCCAGTACTTC
v_gene: TRBV19; j_gene: TRBJ1-5; d_gene: TRBD1; abundance: .; CDR3aa: CASSIRTGNQPQHF; CDR3nt: TGTGCCAGTAGTATAAGGACAGGGAACCAGCCCCAGCATTTT
v_gene: TRBV12-3/TRBV12-4; j_gene: TRBJ1-5; d_gene: TRBD1; abundance: many; CDR3aa: CASSFRDSRNQPQHF; CDR3nt: TGTGCCAGCAGTTTTAGGGACAGCAGAAATCAGCCCCAGCATTTT
v_gene: TRBV7-2; j_gene: TRBJ1-6; d_gene: .; abundance: few; CDR3aa: CASSHAGGDNSPLHF; CDR3nt: TGTGCCAGCAGCCATGCCGGGGGAGACAATTCACCCCTCCACTTT
v_gene: TRBV7-9; j_gene: TRBJ1-1; d_gene: .; abundance: .; CDR3aa: CASSPQATDTEAFF; CDR3nt: TGTGCCAGCAGCCCACAGGCTACAGACACTGAAGCTTTCTTT
v_gene: TRBV10-3; j_gene: TRBJ2-7; d_gene: .; abundance: .; CDR3aa: CAISEMQGRDEQYF; CDR3nt: TGTGCCATCAGTGAGATGCAGGGTCGCGACGAGCAGTACTTC
v_gene: TRBV7-8; j_gene: TRBJ1-1; d_gene: .; abundance: few; CDR3aa: CASSLAGQEAFF; CDR3nt: TGTGCCAGCAGCTTAGCGGGGCAGGAAGCTTTCTTT
v_gene: TRBV24-1; j_gene: TRBJ2-5; d_gene: TRBD1; abundance: once; CDR3aa: CAISDPRGQGARETQYF; CDR3nt: TGTGCCATCAGTGACCCACGGGGACAGGGGGCGCGGGAGACCCAGTACTTC
v_gene: TRBV14; j_gene: TRBJ2-2; d_gene: .; abundance: .; CDR3aa: CASSQDRTGVGTGELFF; CDR3nt: TGTGCCAGCAGCCAAGATCGGACGGGAGTGGGTACCGGGGAGCTGTTTTTT
v_gene: TRBV20-1; j_gene: TRBJ2-7; d_gene: TRBD1; abundance: once; CDR3aa: CSARDPDRGLAYEQYF; CDR3nt: TGCAGTGCTAGAGATCCCGACAGGGGACTTGCCTACGAGCAGTACTTC
v_gene: TRBV15; j_gene: TRBJ1-3; d_gene: .; abundance: .; CDR3aa: CATSRDITIYF; CDR3nt: TGTGCCACCAGCAGAGATATCACCATATATTTT
v_gene: TRBV10-3; j_gene: TRBJ1-2; d_gene: .; abundance: .; CDR3aa: CAIPLAGDGYTF; CDR3nt: TGTGCCATACCACTAGCGGGGGATGGCTACACCTTC
v_gene: TRBV10-3; j_gene: TRBJ1-2; d_gene: .; abundance: many; CDR3aa: CAIRSGADYGYTF; CDR3nt: TGTGCCATCAGGAGTGGGGCCGACTACGGCTACACCTTC
v_gene: TRBV7-2; j_gene: TRBJ1-1; d_gene: .; abundance: few; CDR3aa: CASSFPPGTEAFF; CDR3nt: TGTGCCAGCAGCTTCCCCCCAGGCACTGAAGCTTTCTTT
v_gene: TRBV29-1; j_gene: TRBJ1-2; d_gene: TRBD1; abundance: .; CDR3aa: CSVEDRAPPSNYGYTF; CDR3nt: TGCAGCGTTGAGGACAGGGCTCCTCCTTCTAACTATGGCTACACCTTC
v_gene: TRBV20-1; j_gene: TRBJ1-4; d_gene: TRBD1; abundance: .; CDR3aa: CSAGDRIGEKLFF; CDR3nt: TGCAGTGCTGGGGACAGGATAGGTGAAAAACTGTTTTTT
v_gene: TRBV19; j_gene: TRBJ2-6; d_gene: TRBD1; abundance: few; CDR3aa: CASSIRGDRVLSGANVLTF; CDR3nt: TGTGCCAGTAGTATTAGGGGGGACAGGGTGTTGTCTGGGGCCAACGTCCTGACTTTC
v_gene: TRBV20-1; j_gene: TRBJ1-2; d_gene: .; abundance: .; CDR3aa: CSARDEFYGYTF; CDR3nt: TGCAGTGCCCGGGACGAGTTCTATGGCTACACCTTC
v_gene: TRBV9; j_gene: TRBJ2-6; d_gene: .; abundance: many; CDR3aa: CASSAGALRHSGANVLTF; CDR3nt: TGTGCCAGCAGCGCCGGGGCCCTTAGACACTCTGGGGCCAACGTCCTGACTTTC
v_gene: TRBV2; j_gene: TRBJ1-2; d_gene: .; abundance: many; CDR3aa: CASSGGANYGYTF; CDR3nt: TGTGCCAGCAGTGGGGGCGCTAACTATGGCTACACCTTC
v_gene: TRBV7-2; j_gene: TRBJ2-2; d_gene: TRBD2; abundance: .; CDR3aa: CASSYRPSGSDDTGELFF; CDR3nt: TGTGCCAGCAGCTACCGACCTAGCGGGAGTGATGACACCGGGGAGCTATTTTTT
v_gene: TRBV7-9; j_gene: TRBJ1-4; d_gene: .; abundance: many; CDR3aa: CASSPTGRFNEKLFF; CDR3nt: TGTGCCAGCAGCCCCACGGGACGGTTCAATGAAAAACTGTTTTTT
v_gene: TRBV6-5; j_gene: TRBJ2-5; d_gene: TRBD2; abundance: many; CDR3aa: CASSQAGTETQYF; CDR3nt: TGTGCCAGCAGTCAAGCGGGGACAGAGACCCAGTACTTC
v_gene: TRBV7-8; j_gene: TRBJ1-5; d_gene: TRBD1; abundance: .; CDR3aa: CASSAHGQGARQPQHF; CDR3nt: TGCGCCAGCAGCGCCCATGGACAGGGGGCGCGTCAGCCCCAGCATTTT
v_gene: TRBV5-1; j_gene: TRBJ1-1; d_gene: .; abundance: many; CDR3aa: CASSSESTEAFF; CDR3nt: TGCGCCAGCAGCTCCGAAAGCACTGAAGCTTTCTTT
v_gene: TRBV19; j_gene: TRBJ1-2; d_gene: TRBD1; abundance: many; CDR3aa: CASSFRRQGDGYTF; CDR3nt: TGTGCCAGTAGTTTCCGCCGACAGGGTGATGGCTACACCTTC
v_gene: TRBV2; j_gene: TRBJ1-6; d_gene: .; abundance: .; CDR3aa: CASSYSVNSYNSPLHF; CDR3nt: TGTGCCAGCAGTTACAGTGTAAACTCCTATAATTCACCCCTCCACTTT
v_gene: TRBV24-1; j_gene: TRBJ1-1; d_gene: .; abundance: once; CDR3aa: CATSDSTEAFF; CDR3nt: TGTGCCACCAGTGACTCTACTGAAGCTTTCTTT
v_gene: TRBV19; j_gene: TRBJ1-5; d_gene: .; abundance: many; CDR3aa: CASSGGQGQPQHF; CDR3nt: TGTGCCAGTAGCGGGGGGCAGGGTCAGCCCCAGCATTTT
v_gene: TRBV2; j_gene: TRBJ1-1; d_gene: .; abundance: .; CDR3aa: CACIALGEAFF; CDR3nt: TGTGCCTGTATCGCCTTAGGTGAAGCTTTCTTT
v_gene: TRBV20-1; j_gene: TRBJ1-1; d_gene: TRBD1; abundance: .; CDR3aa: CSAKDRATEAFF; CDR3nt: TGCAGTGCTAAAGACAGGGCCACTGAAGCTTTCTTT
v_gene: TRBV29-1; j_gene: TRBJ1-1; d_gene: .; abundance: .; CDR3aa: CSVGEGDRAGEAFF; CDR3nt: TGCAGCGTTGGGGAGGGGGATAGGGCTGGTGAAGCTTTCTTT
v_gene: TRBV24-1; j_gene: TRBJ1-2; d_gene: TRBD1; abundance: .; CDR3aa: CATSDSGTVSGYTF; CDR3nt: TGTGCCACCAGTGATTCCGGGACAGTTTCTGGCTACACCTTC
v_gene: TRBV9; j_gene: TRBJ2-5; d_gene: TRBD2; abundance: many; CDR3aa: CASSPGLAPQETQYF; CDR3nt: TGTGCCAGCAGCCCGGGACTAGCGCCCCAAGAGACCCAGTACTTC
v_gene: TRBV7-2; j_gene: TRBJ1-4; d_gene: TRBD1; abundance: .; CDR3aa: CASSLEEGASNEKLFF; CDR3nt: TGTGCCAGCAGCTTAGAAGAGGGGGCGTCTAATGAAAAACTGTTTTTT
v_gene: TRBV7-3; j_gene: TRBJ1-5; d_gene: .; abundance: .; CDR3aa: CASSPTISSNQPQHF; CDR3nt: TGTGCCAGCAGCCCGACGATTTCCAGCAATCAGCCCCAGCATTTT